These T cell receptor beta chains were read from a single sample in a study of blood T cell repertoires in COVID-19. TCRdb's table, derived via immunoSEQ multiplex PCR, lists solely in-frame clones and lacks some. The sample records around 210,000 clones, almost 90% being singletons. The sequenced sample consisted of peripheral blood. The source of these receptors is a man aged 18-30 years with active or convalescent COVID-19. The CDR3 runs from the conserved cysteine through the conserved F or W. D genes are given only for firm matches. Clone size is given for some rows only: seen once, a few or many times, or a class if the clone is expanded.

V gene: TRBV3-1/TRBV3-2
J gene: TRBJ2-2
D gene: TRBD2
clone size: NA
CDR3 DNA: TGTGCCAGCAGCCAGACTAGCGGGACCGGGGAGCTGTTTTTT
CDR3 protein: CASSQTSGTGELFF

V gene: TRBV19
J gene: TRBJ2-7
D gene: TRBD2
clone size: NA
CDR3 DNA: TGTGCCAGTAGTGCCGAAGGGGCGGGAGAAGGTTACGAGCAGTACTTC
CDR3 protein: CASSAEGAGEGYEQYF

V gene: TRBV30
J gene: TRBJ1-5
D gene: NA
clone size: NA
CDR3 DNA: TGTGCCTGGAGTTCAGCCAGGCCGAATCAGCCCCAGCATTTT
CDR3 protein: CAWSSARPNQPQHF

V gene: TRBV5-8
J gene: TRBJ1-5
D gene: NA
clone size: NA
CDR3 DNA: TGTGCCAGCAGCCGATCGGGGGTTTGGGGTCAGCCCCAGCATTTT
CDR3 protein: CASSRSGVWGQPQHF

V gene: TRBV4-2
J gene: TRBJ1-2
D gene: NA
clone size: once
CDR3 DNA: TGTGCCAGCAGCCAAGACGGACAGCCCATCTATGGCTACACCTTC
CDR3 protein: CASSQDGQPIYGYTF

V gene: TRBV3-1/TRBV3-2
J gene: TRBJ1-2
D gene: NA
clone size: NA
CDR3 DNA: TGTGCCAGCAGCCTTCACCAGGGCACAAGAAATGGCTACACCTTC
CDR3 protein: CASSLHQGTRNGYTF

V gene: TRBV11-2
J gene: TRBJ2-7
D gene: TRBD2
clone size: NA
CDR3 DNA: TGTGCCAGCAGCTTAGCCACTAGCGGGAGGTACTACGAGCAGTACTTC
CDR3 protein: CASSLATSGRYYEQYF

V gene: TRBV4-2
J gene: TRBJ1-3
D gene: NA
clone size: NA
CDR3 DNA: TGTGCCAGCAGCCCCCCCCGGACAGCCCGATCCTCTGGAAACACCATATATTTT
CDR3 protein: CASSPPRTARSSGNTIYF

V gene: TRBV5-6
J gene: TRBJ2-7
D gene: NA
clone size: NA
CDR3 DNA: TGTGCCAGCAGCCCCGAACTAGGCGAGCAGTACTTC
CDR3 protein: CASSPELGEQYF

V gene: TRBV6-1
J gene: TRBJ2-5
D gene: NA
clone size: NA
CDR3 DNA: TGTGCCAGCAGTGTTGGGGGGGACAGGCTTGTAGAGACCCAGTACTTC
CDR3 protein: CASSVGGDRLVETQYF

V gene: TRBV6-2/TRBV6-3
J gene: TRBJ2-3
D gene: TRBD2
clone size: NA
CDR3 DNA: TGTGCCAGCAGTTACAACTGGAAACGGGAGGTTGCAGATACGCAGTATTTT
CDR3 protein: CASSYNWKREVADTQYF

V gene: TRBV14
J gene: TRBJ2-3
D gene: TRBD2
clone size: NA
CDR3 DNA: TGTGCCAGCAGCCCCTGGGGCGGGAGAGGAGCAGATACGCAGTATTTT
CDR3 protein: CASSPWGGRGADTQYF

V gene: TRBV5-8
J gene: TRBJ2-1
D gene: TRBD2
clone size: NA
CDR3 DNA: TGTGCCAGCAGCCGAAAGATAGGGACTAGCGGGAGAGGCAATGAGCAGTTCTTC
CDR3 protein: CASSRKIGTSGRGNEQFF

V gene: TRBV4-1
J gene: TRBJ2-1
D gene: TRBD2
clone size: NA
CDR3 DNA: TGCGCCAGCAGCCAGGCGGGAGGAAACAATGAGCAGTTCTTC
CDR3 protein: CASSQAGGNNEQFF

V gene: TRBV5-1
J gene: TRBJ2-1
D gene: TRBD1
clone size: NA
CDR3 DNA: TGCGCCAGCAGCTGGGAGACAGGGTCCTATTACAATGAGCAGTTCTTC
CDR3 protein: CASSWETGSYYNEQFF

V gene: TRBV19
J gene: TRBJ1-1
D gene: TRBD1
clone size: NA
CDR3 DNA: TGTGCCAGTACCCCGAGACAGGGTCCAGATTGGAACACTGAAGCTTTCTTT
CDR3 protein: CASTPRQGPDWNTEAFF

V gene: TRBV7-2
J gene: TRBJ2-1
D gene: NA
clone size: NA
CDR3 DNA: TGTGCCAGCCGAGACAATGAGCAGTTCTTC
CDR3 protein: CASRDNEQFF

V gene: TRBV7-2
J gene: TRBJ2-7
D gene: TRBD1
clone size: NA
CDR3 DNA: TGTGCCAGCAGCTTAGCCGGGACAGGGGTTAACGAGCAGTACTTC
CDR3 protein: CASSLAGTGVNEQYF

V gene: TRBV15
J gene: TRBJ2-3
D gene: NA
clone size: once
CDR3 DNA: TGTGCCACCAGCAGAGAGTACGGAGGAGATACGCAGTATTTT
CDR3 protein: CATSREYGGDTQYF

V gene: TRBV5-6
J gene: TRBJ2-1
D gene: NA
clone size: NA
CDR3 DNA: TGTGCCAGCAGCTTGGGTTTGCGGCATGAGCAGTTCTTC
CDR3 protein: CASSLGLRHEQFF

V gene: TRBV30
J gene: TRBJ2-2
D gene: TRBD2
clone size: once
CDR3 DNA: TGTGCCTGGGGTCCCGGCGCTAGCGGGAGCCCCGGGGAGCTGTTTTTT
CDR3 protein: CAWGPGASGSPGELFF

V gene: TRBV6-5
J gene: TRBJ2-7
D gene: TRBD1
clone size: NA
CDR3 DNA: TGTGCCAGCAGTTTGGGACAGGGGATTCCCTACGAGCAGTACTTC
CDR3 protein: CASSLGQGIPYEQYF

V gene: TRBV30
J gene: TRBJ2-7
D gene: NA
clone size: NA
CDR3 DNA: TGTGCCTGGAGTGTAGGCGGGCCCTACGAGCAGTACTTC
CDR3 protein: CAWSVGGPYEQYF

V gene: TRBV29-1
J gene: TRBJ1-2
D gene: NA
clone size: NA
CDR3 DNA: TGCAGCGTTGTCGGGGGGTCCTATGGCTACACCTTC
CDR3 protein: CSVVGGSYGYTF

V gene: TRBV5-1
J gene: TRBJ1-2
D gene: TRBD1
clone size: once
CDR3 DNA: TGCGCCAGCAGCCGAGGGGACAGGGGGCACTATGGCTACACCTTC
CDR3 protein: CASSRGDRGHYGYTF

V gene: TRBV3-1/TRBV3-2
J gene: TRBJ1-2
D gene: TRBD1
clone size: NA
CDR3 DNA: TGTGCCAGCAGCTTCGCAAGACAGGGGGATGGCTACACCTTC
CDR3 protein: CASSFARQGDGYTF

V gene: TRBV19
J gene: TRBJ2-7
D gene: TRBD2
clone size: NA
CDR3 DNA: TGTGCCAGTAGTATAGTCCCTCCACAGCGGGAGTTTGCCTACGAGCAGTACTTC
CDR3 protein: CASSIVPPQREFAYEQYF

V gene: TRBV7-9
J gene: TRBJ2-5
D gene: TRBD1
clone size: once
CDR3 DNA: TGTGCCAGCAGCCAACAGGGGGCTGAGGGGACCCAGTACTTC
CDR3 protein: CASSQQGAEGTQYF

V gene: TRBV14
J gene: TRBJ1-5
D gene: NA
clone size: NA
CDR3 DNA: TGTGCCAGCAGCCTCCCAGGGTGGAATCAGCCCCAGCATTTT
CDR3 protein: CASSLPGWNQPQHF

V gene: TRBV5-4
J gene: TRBJ2-3
D gene: TRBD2
clone size: NA
CDR3 DNA: TGTGCCAGCAGCTTGAACAGCGGGACTAGCACAGATACGCAGTATTTT
CDR3 protein: CASSLNSGTSTDTQYF

V gene: TRBV18
J gene: TRBJ2-7
D gene: NA
clone size: NA
CDR3 DNA: TGTGCCAGCTCACCGCCGGGTGGCAGCTACGAGCAGTACTTC
CDR3 protein: CASSPPGGSYEQYF

V gene: TRBV2
J gene: TRBJ2-7
D gene: TRBD2
clone size: NA
CDR3 DNA: TGTGCCAGCATGAATAGCGGGGGCTACGAGCAGTACTTC
CDR3 protein: CASMNSGGYEQYF

V gene: TRBV29-1
J gene: TRBJ1-1
D gene: NA
clone size: NA
CDR3 DNA: TGCAGCGTCGGATATTCGGCGGGGACTGAAGCTTTCTTT
CDR3 protein: CSVGYSAGTEAFF

V gene: TRBV10-2
J gene: TRBJ2-7
D gene: TRBD2
clone size: NA
CDR3 DNA: TGCGCCAGCAGTGAGTCGGCGGCGGGAGGGGGCGAGCAGTACTTC
CDR3 protein: CASSESAAGGGEQYF

V gene: TRBV19
J gene: TRBJ2-5
D gene: NA
clone size: NA
CDR3 DNA: TGTGCCAGTAGTACAGGGAATGGAGAGACCCAGTACTTC
CDR3 protein: CASSTGNGETQYF

V gene: TRBV28
J gene: TRBJ1-2
D gene: TRBD1
clone size: NA
CDR3 DNA: TGTGCCAGCAGAAAGTCAGGGGGCTTGTCCTATGGCTACACCTTC
CDR3 protein: CASRKSGGLSYGYTF

V gene: TRBV12-3/TRBV12-4
J gene: TRBJ2-3
D gene: NA
clone size: NA
CDR3 DNA: TGTGCCAGCAGTCCTTCCACAGATACGCAGTATTTT
CDR3 protein: CASSPSTDTQYF

V gene: TRBV18
J gene: TRBJ2-2
D gene: TRBD2
clone size: NA
CDR3 DNA: TGTGCCAGCTCACCACCCGCACTAGCGGAAGGTTCGAACACCGGGGAGCTGTTTTTT
CDR3 protein: CASSPPALAEGSNTGELFF

V gene: TRBV5-1
J gene: TRBJ1-2
D gene: TRBD1
clone size: NA
CDR3 DNA: TGCGCCAGCAGCTTACCACGACAGGGAGATGGCTACACCTTC
CDR3 protein: CASSLPRQGDGYTF

V gene: TRBV3-1/TRBV3-2
J gene: TRBJ1-3
D gene: NA
clone size: NA
CDR3 DNA: TGTGCCAGCAGCCCTAGTCTCGGGTCCGGCACCATATATTTT
CDR3 protein: CASSPSLGSGTIYF

V gene: TRBV27
J gene: TRBJ1-2
D gene: NA
clone size: NA
CDR3 DNA: TGTGCCAGCTCCACGGGGGGGCCTAACTATGGCTACACCTTC
CDR3 protein: CASSTGGPNYGYTF

V gene: TRBV5-1
J gene: TRBJ2-7
D gene: TRBD2
clone size: NA
CDR3 DNA: TGCGCCAGCAAAAAGGGACTAGCGGGAGGAAACTCCTACGAGCAGTACTTC
CDR3 protein: CASKKGLAGGNSYEQYF

V gene: TRBV5-1
J gene: TRBJ2-1
D gene: NA
clone size: NA
CDR3 DNA: TGCGCCAGCATTAGTACCCAGGGATCCTACAATGAGCAGTTCTTC
CDR3 protein: CASISTQGSYNEQFF

V gene: TRBV5-1
J gene: TRBJ1-1
D gene: NA
clone size: NA
CDR3 DNA: TGCGCCAGCAGCTTGGTCGGGGTTTCGAACACTGAAGCTTTCTTT
CDR3 protein: CASSLVGVSNTEAFF

V gene: TRBV11-2
J gene: TRBJ2-1
D gene: TRBD2
clone size: NA
CDR3 DNA: TGTGCCAGCAGCCTTCGGCTAGCGGGAGCGTGGCAGTTCTTC
CDR3 protein: CASSLRLAGAWQFF

V gene: TRBV20-1
J gene: TRBJ2-1
D gene: TRBD2
clone size: once
CDR3 DNA: TGCAGTGCTAGTAGGGCTAGCGGGAGGCCCGGGGATGAGCAGTTCTTC
CDR3 protein: CSASRASGRPGDEQFF

V gene: TRBV10-3
J gene: TRBJ2-5
D gene: TRBD1
clone size: NA
CDR3 DNA: TGTGCCATCAGCGCCGGGACAGCCCAGTACTTC
CDR3 protein: CAISAGTAQYF

V gene: TRBV6-5
J gene: TRBJ1-3
D gene: NA
clone size: NA
CDR3 DNA: TGTGCCAGCAGTTACGGGAGGGTGAGCTCTGGAAACACCATATATTTT
CDR3 protein: CASSYGRVSSGNTIYF

V gene: TRBV5-1
J gene: TRBJ2-1
D gene: TRBD1
clone size: NA
CDR3 DNA: TGCGCCAGCAGCTTGGCGGCAGGGGGTTTGGATGAGCAGTTCTTC
CDR3 protein: CASSLAAGGLDEQFF

V gene: TRBV19
J gene: TRBJ1-2
D gene: TRBD1
clone size: NA
CDR3 DNA: TGTGCCAGTAGTACCCAGGGACAGGTATTAGGCTACACCTTC
CDR3 protein: CASSTQGQVLGYTF

V gene: TRBV10-3
J gene: TRBJ1-1
D gene: TRBD1
clone size: NA
CDR3 DNA: TGTGCCATCACCGGGACAGGGAGATACACTGAAGCTTTCTTT
CDR3 protein: CAITGTGRYTEAFF

V gene: TRBV14
J gene: TRBJ2-1
D gene: NA
clone size: few
CDR3 DNA: TGTGCCAGCAGCCAAGTTAGGGGCAATGAGCAGTTCTTC
CDR3 protein: CASSQVRGNEQFF

V gene: TRBV10-1
J gene: TRBJ1-1
D gene: NA
clone size: NA
CDR3 DNA: TGCGCCAGCAGTGAGTCCGGCAGGGGAACAGCTGAAGCTTTCTTT
CDR3 protein: CASSESGRGTAEAFF

V gene: TRBV7-9
J gene: TRBJ2-7
D gene: TRBD1
clone size: NA
CDR3 DNA: TGTGCCAGCAGCCCTTTGCCCGGGACAGGTGGATCCTACGAGCAGTACTTC
CDR3 protein: CASSPLPGTGGSYEQYF

V gene: TRBV6-6
J gene: TRBJ1-6
D gene: NA
clone size: NA
CDR3 DNA: TGTGCCAGCAGCCCCCCCCGCAGGGGATTAAATTCACCCCTCCACTTT
CDR3 protein: CASSPPRRGLNSPLHF

V gene: TRBV7-2
J gene: TRBJ1-2
D gene: TRBD1
clone size: NA
CDR3 DNA: TGTGCCAGCAGCTCCCTTGCTCGGGACAGGGACTATGGCTACACCTTC
CDR3 protein: CASSSLARDRDYGYTF

V gene: TRBV15
J gene: TRBJ1-4
D gene: NA
clone size: NA
CDR3 DNA: TGTGCCACCAGCAGACAGGGTTGGGAAAAACTGTTTTTT
CDR3 protein: CATSRQGWEKLFF

V gene: TRBV9
J gene: TRBJ2-3
D gene: TRBD2
clone size: NA
CDR3 DNA: TGTGCCAGCAGCGTAGGGGTAGCGGGAGGGCCAGGGGATACGCAGTATTTT
CDR3 protein: CASSVGVAGGPGDTQYF

V gene: TRBV11-3
J gene: TRBJ1-1
D gene: TRBD1
clone size: NA
CDR3 DNA: TGTGCCAGCAGCTTGGGACAGAGATATCGGGCTTTCTTT
CDR3 protein: CASSLGQRYRAFF

V gene: TRBV28
J gene: TRBJ2-7
D gene: TRBD1
clone size: NA
CDR3 DNA: TGTGCCAGCAGTCCCGGGACAGGGGTCCCGGGGGTGGGCGAGCAGTACTTC
CDR3 protein: CASSPGTGVPGVGEQYF